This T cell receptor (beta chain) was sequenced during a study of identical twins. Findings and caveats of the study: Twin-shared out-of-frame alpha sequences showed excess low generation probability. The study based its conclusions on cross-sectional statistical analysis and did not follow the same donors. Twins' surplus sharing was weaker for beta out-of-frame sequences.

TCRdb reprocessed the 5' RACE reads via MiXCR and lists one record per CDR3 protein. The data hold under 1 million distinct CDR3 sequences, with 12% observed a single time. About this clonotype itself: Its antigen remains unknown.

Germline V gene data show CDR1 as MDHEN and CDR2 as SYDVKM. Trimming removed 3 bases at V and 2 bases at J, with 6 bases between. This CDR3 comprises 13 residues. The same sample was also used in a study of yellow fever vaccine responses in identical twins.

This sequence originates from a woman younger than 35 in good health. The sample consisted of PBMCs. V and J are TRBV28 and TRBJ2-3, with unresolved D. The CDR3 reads CASSFDNTDTQYF. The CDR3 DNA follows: TGTGCCAGCAGTTTTGACAACACAGATACGCAGTATTTT.